What follows are 15 T cell receptor beta chains derived from one specimen sequenced in a study of blood T cell repertoires in COVID-19. The data were produced by immunoSEQ multiplex PCR, yet TCRdb's version contains in-frame clones alone and is incomplete. The top ten hold about 3% of the sample, which has about 360,000 clones, more than 75% seen once. Sequencing was performed on peripheral blood. These TCRs come from a human donor in a cohort sampled during active COVID-19.

The chain links TRBV15 to TRBJ2-5, with 7 bases identical to TRBD1. This CDR3 spans 16 amino acids. Losses at the gene ends were 1 base for V and 2 bases for J; bases not matched to a gene: 7. Germline CDR1 is LNHNV and CDR2 is YYDKDF (reference sequence). The CDR3 here is CATSRARDSRQETQYF. Written as DNA, the CDR3 is TGTGCCACCAGCAGAGCCCGGGACAGCAGACAAGAGACCCAGTACTTC.

The chain couples TRBV30 to TRBJ2-7; possible D gene TRBD2, 5 bases. The CDR3 contains 13 residues. V lost 1 base, J lost 0 bases, and 7 bases lay in between. Per the germline V gene, CDR1 is GTSNPN and CDR2 is SVGIG (reference sequence). In nucleotides, the CDR3 is TGTGCCTGGAGTGCGGGGAACTCCTACGAGCAGTACTTC. This gives the protein CAWSAGNSYEQYF.

J is TRBJ2-1 and V is TRBV4-2, with TRBD1 identical over 12 bases. The CDR3 is made up of 16 amino acids. V dropped 3 bases and J dropped 9; count of bases not matched to a gene: 9. CDR1 and CDR2 (germline): LGHNA, YNFKEQ. The CDR3 DNA is TGTGCCAGCAGCCAGGCACCGGGACAGGGGGCCGGTGAGCAGTTCTTC. Translation: CASSQAPGQGAGEQFF.

This chain uses TRBV18 with TRBJ2-7; a weak D match, TRBD2 (5 bases). The CDR3 runs 15 residues. Germline values: CDR1 KGHSH, CDR2 LQKENI. With 4 bases removed from V and 0 bases from J, the gap between germline ends came to 13 bases. Here the CDR3 reads CASSQSGWSSYEQYF. The CDR3 nucleotides read TGTGCCAGCTCACAGAGCGGTTGGAGCTCCTACGAGCAGTACTTC.

This clone was seen more than once but under ten times. The chain uses TRBV2 and TRBJ2-5; no definite D call. Trimming took off 4 bases at V and 4 bases at J, with 13 bases between the two ends. CDR1 is SNHLY and CDR2 is FYNNEI in the germline V gene. The length of the CDR3 is 14 residues. The CDR3 sequence is CASSGKRSLETQYF. The DNA for the CDR3 is TGTGCCAGCAGTGGGAAGAGGTCGTTAGAGACCCAGTACTTC.

The chain is built from TRBV4-1 and TRBJ1-2, with a weak D call TRBD1 (5 bases). Per the germline V gene, CDR1 is MGHRA and CDR2 is YSYEKL. The CDR3 has 14 amino acids. Trimming left V 5 bases short and J 8 bases short, with 18 bases between. CDR3 nucleotides: TGCGCCAGCAGCATCCAAGCGGGGGGAAGCGGCTACACCTTC. Translated: CASSIQAGGSGYTF.

This chain links TRBV6-5 with TRBJ2-1; TRBD2 aligns across 7 bases. The CDR3 length is 14 residues. Trimming removed 10 bases from V and 3 bases from J; junction bases left unmatched: 9. Germline CDR1 is MNHEY and CDR2 is SVGAGI. This chain's CDR3 is CATSTSSNYNEQFF. CDR3 DNA: TGTGCCACCTCGACTAGCAGCAACTACAATGAGCAGTTCTTC.

The chain uses TRBV19 and TRBJ1-2; tentative D call: TRBD1 (6 bases). The CDR3 covers 14 residues. The germline V gene has CDR1 LNHDA and CDR2 SQIVND (reference sequence). V was pared by 6 bases and J by 2 bases, with 13 bases between. The CDR3: CASRITGQNYGYTF. The CDR3 region has the DNA TGTGCCAGTAGAATAACAGGACAGAACTATGGCTACACCTTC.

V usage is TRBV3-1 (or the pseudogene TRBV3-2) and J usage is TRBJ2-5; TRBD2 matches at 13 bases. Germline lookup yields CDR1 LGHDT and CDR2 YNNKEL (reference sequence). The CDR3 contains 18 residues. The V gene end was trimmed by 0 bases and the J gene end by 5 bases; junction bases not matched to a gene: 9. The CDR3 is CASSQEGTSGVSLETQYF. DNA for the CDR3: TGTGCCAGCAGCCAAGAAGGGACTAGCGGGGTTTCACTGGAGACCCAGTACTTC.

As to this clone: In the same sample, other DNA sequences code for this CDR3. The rearrangement links TRBV9 to TRBJ2-3, with a weak D call TRBD1 (6 bases). This CDR3 has 15 amino acids. Looked up from germline, CDR1 is SGDLS and CDR2 is YYNGEE. V lost 0 bases, J lost 6 bases, and 14 bases lay in between. The CDR3 loop is CASSVAGTRADTQYF. In DNA form, the CDR3 reads TGTGCCAGCAGCGTAGCCGGGACACGGGCGGATACGCAGTATTTT.

CDR3 sequence: CASNEQSPYNEQFF. The CDR3 nucleotides read TGCGCCAGCAACGAGCAAAGTCCCTACAATGAGCAGTTCTTC. J is TRBJ2-1 and V is TRBV5-1; D is unresolved. Germline CDR1 SGHRS, CDR2 YFSETQ. The CDR3 sequence is 14 residues long. Trimming shortened V by 6 bases and J by 2 bases, and 12 bases separated the two germline ends.

This rearrangement joins TRBV27 to TRBJ1-4; D call uncertain. Germline lookup yields CDR1 MNHEY and CDR2 SMNVEV (reference sequence). The CDR3 consists of 14 residues. V dropped 4 bases and J dropped 7 bases, with 13 bases sitting between them. This CDR3 reads CASSSRQEGEKLFF. The CDR3 nucleotides read TGTGCCAGCAGTTCCAGACAAGAGGGTGAAAAACTGTTTTTT.

The J gene is TRBJ2-6, the V gene TRBV7-9; 7 bases map to TRBD1. Germline V gene lookup returns CDR1 SEHNR and CDR2 FQNEAQ (reference sequence). V was clipped by 5 bases and J by 4 bases; unmatched bases: 8. The CDR3 contains 16 residues. Here the CDR3 reads CASSPTGAQGANVLTF. The CDR3 DNA sequence: TGTGCCAGCAGCCCCACAGGGGCGCAGGGGGCCAACGTCCTGACTTTC.

This clone was counted a few times. The rearrangement links TRBV19 to TRBJ2-5; TRBD2 matches at 9 bases. Trimming removed 5 bases from V and 1 base from J; junction bases left unmatched: 20. CDR1 is LNHDA, CDR2 SQIVND, per germline (reference sequence). This CDR3 has 20 residues. DNA of the CDR3: TGTGCCAGTAGTCCCCGAGGGGGACTAGCCGCTTCTAGCTTCCAAGAGACCCAGTACTTC. This codes for CASSPRGGLAASSFQETQYF.

A note on this clone: Its ends do not fully match the called genes, so a read error is possible. The V call is TRBV19, the J call TRBJ2-3; TRBD1 might be the D (6 bases). CDR3 length equals 15 residues. Germline CDR1 LNHDA, CDR2 SQIVND (reference sequence). The CDR3, as DNA: TGTGCCAGCCCAGAGGGGGACACATACACAGATACACAGTATTTT. Translated, it gives CASPEGDTYTDTQYF.